This T cell receptor beta chain is from a study of post-analysis software for immune sequencing data. About the study: There were relapsing-remitting, secondary progressive and progressive-relapsing multiple sclerosis among the disease courses included. General observations from the study: When compared against controls, multiple sclerosis patients showed significantly lower normalized Chao1 diversity. Batch-mates among the samples co-clustered strongly by F measure. Roughly five TRBV segments, including TRBV5-6, TRBV5-1 and TRBV20-1, were more frequent in patients than controls.

With respect to this clonotype: Its antigen remains unknown.

CDR3 length: 16 residues. The V gene's germline CDR1 is SGHRS and CDR2 YFSETQ. Trimming stripped 4 bases from V and 3 bases from J, with 17 bases between. The TCR beta cDNA libraries contained unique molecular identifiers. TCRdb re-called the PCR reads through MiXCR, storing one row per CDR3 protein. Of 650,000 to 850,000 distinct CDR3 sequences listed, about 50% were seen once; the top ten hold roughly 4.4%. J is TRBJ2-1 and V is TRBV5-1, with D possibly being TRBD1 (6 bases). Sequenced: blood. This clonotype originated in a girl aged 5 to 17 with multiple sclerosis. The DNA of the CDR3 is TGCGCCAGCAGCCAAGAGACAGGTGGGAACTACAATGAGCAGTTCTTC. Its translation: CASSQETGGNYNEQFF.